Below are 17 T cell receptor beta chains sequenced from a single sample in a study of PD-1 blockade in classical Hodgkin lymphoma. Profiled with immunoSEQ multiplex PCR; TCRdb holds only in-frame clones, not every one. Among 95,000 to 100,000 clones listed, roughly 90% were seen once. Relapses following autologous stem cell transplantation were seen in all patients, with brentuximab vedotin exposure varying. The sequencing used peripheral blood mononuclear cells (PBMCs), collected before the second cycle of nivolumab. These receptor sequences come from a human donor with classical Hodgkin lymphoma.

The rearrangement links TRBV11-2 to TRBJ2-7; maybe TRBD1 (5 bases). Germline V CDR1 and CDR2: SGHAT, FQNNGV. V was shortened by 6 bases and J by 0 bases, with 18 bases between the two germline ends. The CDR3 extends over 16 amino acids. CDR3 DNA sequence: TGTGCCAGCAGTTCCCTACGGACACCCCACTCCTACGAGCAGTACTTC. The encoded protein is CASSSLRTPHSYEQYF. Using reference TRBV11-2 and TRBJ2-7 for the parts outside the CDR3, the full variable domain is EAGVAQSPRYKIIEKRQSVAFWCNPISGHATLYWYQQILGQGPKLLIQFQNNGVVDDSQLPKDRFSAERLKGVDSTLKIQPAKLEDSAVYLCASSSLRTPHSYEQYFGPGTRLTVT.

J is TRBJ2-5 and V is TRBV9, with 7 bases fitting TRBD1. Germline CDR1 reads SGDLS; CDR2 reads YYNGEE. This CDR3 has 14 residues. The junction had 5 bases not matched to a gene; V was cut back by 1 base and J by 5 bases. The CDR3 sequence is CASSVIGGPETQYF. CDR3 coding DNA: TGTGCCAGCAGCGTAATAGGGGGCCCGGAGACCCAGTACTTC.

The J gene is TRBJ2-3, the V gene TRBV13, with 8 bases aligning to TRBD2. V gave up 4 bases and J gave up 5 bases; unmatched junction bases: 8. Per germline, CDR1 PRHDT and CDR2 FYEKMQ (reference sequence). The CDR3 has 15 amino acids. The CDR3 sequence is CASSSRGGARDTQYF. CDR3 nucleotide sequence: TGTGCCAGCAGCTCCCGGGGGGGGGCCCGAGATACGCAGTATTTT.

This sequence joins TRBV4-2 and TRBJ2-7; TRBD2 matches 7 bases. This CDR3 contains 13 residues. Germline values: CDR1 LGHNA, CDR2 YNFKEQ. The V segment lost 4 bases and the J segment 3 bases; nucleotides outside the gene matches: 3. The CDR3 here is CASSRWGGYEQYF. The CDR3 DNA reads TGTGCCAGCAGCCGGTGGGGGGGCTACGAGCAGTACTTC.

This clone was counted a few times. The rearrangement links TRBV18 to TRBJ1-1; D gene uncertain. Between the trimmed V and J ends, which lost 3 bases and 4 bases, there was a span of 15 bases. The length of the CDR3 is 15 residues. The germline CDR1 and CDR2 sequences are KGHSH and LQKENI. CDR3 coding DNA: TGTGCCAGCTCACCCCTTATGACAAATCCCACTGAAGCTTTCTTT. As protein: CASSPLMTNPTEAFF.

V gene TRBV20-1 combines with J gene TRBJ2-3; no definite D call. CDR3 length equals 11 residues. Germline CDR1 and CDR2: DFQATT and SNEGSKA (reference sequence). Trimming stripped 5 bases from V and 5 bases from J, with 8 bases between. CDR3 amino acids: CSALWIDTQYF. As DNA, the CDR3 is TGCAGTGCTCTATGGATAGATACGCAGTATTTT.

The J gene is TRBJ2-2, the V gene TRBV19, with no clear D. Trimming stripped 1 base from V and 6 bases from J, with 3 bases between. The CDR3 runs 12 residues. Looked up from germline, CDR1 is LNHDA and CDR2 is SQIVND (reference sequence). CDR3 DNA: TGTGCCAGTAGTATAGTCGCCGGGGAGCTGTTTTTT. The encoded protein is CASSIVAGELFF.

V usage is TRBV5-6 and J usage is TRBJ1-1, with 10 positions matching TRBD1. Trimming took 4 bases from V and 6 from J; bases not matched to a gene: 6. CDR1 and CDR2 from the germline V gene are SGHDT and YYEEEE. The CDR3 has 14 amino acids. CDR3: CASSQFDRGPEAFF. CDR3 nucleotide sequence: TGTGCCAGCAGCCAATTTGACAGGGGGCCTGAAGCTTTCTTT. The full variable domain, with the rest looked up from reference TRBV5-6 and TRBJ1-1, is DAGVTQSPTHLIKTRGQQVTLRCSPKSGHDTVSWYQQALGQGPQFIFQYYEEEERQRGNFPDRFSGHQFPNYSSELNVNALLLGDSALYLCASSQFDRGPEAFFGQGTRLTVV.

A single count supports this clone. The J gene is TRBJ2-1, the V gene TRBV5-1; tentatively, D is TRBD1 (6 bases). Germline values: CDR1 SGHRS, CDR2 YFSETQ. The CDR3 sequence is 15 residues long. The V end lost 4 bases, the J end lost 1 base, and 12 bases lay between the germline ends. The CDR3 DNA sequence: TGCGCCAGCAGCACGGGACAAGATTCCTACAATGAGCAGTTCTTC. This sequence encodes CASSTGQDSYNEQFF.

The chain links TRBV4-1 to TRBJ1-1; no clear D gene. V was clipped by 5 bases and J by 3 bases, with 13 bases between them. This CDR3 comprises 14 residues. Germline V gene sequence: CDR1 MGHRA, CDR2 YSYEKL. The CDR3 sequence: CASSREGPDTEAFF. CDR3 in DNA: TGCGCCAGCAGCAGGGAAGGGCCGGACACTGAAGCTTTCTTT.

V gene TRBV6-1 combines with J gene TRBJ2-3; TRBD2 matches 7 bases. CDR1 is MNHNS, CDR2 SASEGT, per germline. J lost 1 base, V lost 4 bases, and 5 bases had no gene match. This CDR3 contains 15 residues. The CDR3 DNA reads TGTGCCAGCAGTGCGGGCAGCGGGGGCACAGATACGCAGTATTTT. Its protein product is CASSAGSGGTDTQYF.

The chain combines TRBV15 with TRBJ2-7; 11 nucleotides agree with TRBD2. The CDR3 runs to 15 residues. Germline CDR1 and CDR2: LNHNV and YYDKDF (reference sequence). Trimming cost V 4 bases and J 2 bases; bases outside gene matches: 4. The CDR3 reads CATSILSGGAYEQYF. The CDR3 coding sequence is TGTGCCACCAGCATTCTTAGCGGGGGGGCCTACGAGCAGTACTTC. Full variable domain (outside the CDR3, taken from reference TRBV15 and TRBJ2-7): DAMVIQNPRYQVTQFGKPVTLSCSQTLNHNVMYWYQQKSSQAPKLLFHYYDKDFNNEADTPDNFQSRRPNTSFCFLDIRSPGLGDTAMYLCATSILSGGAYEQYFGPGTRLTVT.

The CDR3 DNA reads as TGTGCCAGTAGTATGGGGGACAGTATTTCTTACGAGCAGTACTTC. Its translation: CASSMGDSISYEQYF. The rearrangement joins TRBV19 to TRBJ2-7; TRBD1 matches 7 bases. Unmatched junction bases numbered 9, after V lost 3 bases and J lost 4 bases. There are 15 residues in the CDR3. Germline lookup yields CDR1 LNHDA and CDR2 SQIVND (reference sequence).

This clone was found once. The chain couples TRBV28 to TRBJ2-7; 9 bases are a match to TRBD1. CDR1 is MDHEN and CDR2 is SYDVKM in the germline V gene. V shed 3 bases and J 4 bases; nucleotides not matched to a gene: 13. This CDR3 is 17 amino acids long. The CDR3 protein is CASSLELRTGGAYEQYF. The CDR3 DNA reads as TGTGCCAGCAGTTTGGAGCTCCGTACAGGGGGCGCGTACGAGCAGTACTTC.

A word on this clone: The junction differs from germline at one of its ends, possibly a read error. The rearrangement links TRBV4-2 to TRBJ2-7; D is uncertain. The CDR3 runs 12 residues. Germline assignment: CDR1 LGHNA and CDR2 YNFKEQ. The CDR3 loop reads CASSQDGPELDF. CDR3 DNA: TGTGCCAGCAGCCAAGATGGGCCCGAATTGGACTTC.

This chain joins TRBV5-1 and TRBJ1-2; tentative D call: TRBD1 (5 bases). There are 13 residues in the CDR3. Germline-derived CDR1 and CDR2 are SGHRS and YFSETQ. The V and J ends lost 5 bases and 2 bases respectively, with 10 bases between them. As DNA, the CDR3 is TGCGCCAGCAGTAACGACAGAAACTATGGCTACACCTTC. Amino acid sequence: CASSNDRNYGYTF.

The chain uses TRBV7-3 and TRBJ2-3; no clear D. The CDR3 runs 13 residues. Between the trimmed V and J ends, which lost 2 bases and 6 bases, there was a span of 9 bases. Germline-derived CDR1 and CDR2 are SGHTA and FQGTGA. The CDR3 nucleotides are TGTGCCAGCAGCTTAGACCTAGGGGATACGCAGTATTTT. Protein: CASSLDLGDTQYF.